The source of this T cell receptor beta chain is a study of T cell changes during pregnancy in multiple sclerosis. The data were produced by immunoSEQ multiplex PCR, yet TCRdb's version contains in-frame clones alone and is incomplete. The data contain more than 80,000 clones, around 96% of them singletons. Trimming stripped 3 bases from V and 3 bases from J, with 6 bases between. Germline CDR1 and CDR2: KGHSH and LQKENI. There are 13 residues in the CDR3. The clonotype was recovered from a female donor with multiple sclerosis, enrolled in a pregnancy study. Sequencing was performed on peripheral blood, taken in the second trimester of pregnancy. The V and J genes are TRBV18 and TRBJ1-5, with D tentatively TRBD1 (5 bases). The CDR3 sequence: CASSPGLNQPQHF. DNA of the CDR3: TGTGCCAGCTCACCGGGACTCAATCAGCCCCAGCATTTT.